This entry concerns a single T cell receptor beta chain. Produced via immunoSEQ multiplex PCR; TCRdb's table is partial and in-frame only. Among fewer than 85,000 clones listed, approximately 91% were seen once. This CDR3 contains 17 residues. With 2 bases removed from V and 2 bases from J, the gap between germline ends came to 13 bases. CDR1 and CDR2 from the germline V gene are MNHEY and SVGEGT. These data come from a study of control samples from healthy donors and cancer patients. This TCR came from a man aged 45 to 65 in good health. Specimen: blood. This chain joins TRBV6-2 or TRBV6-3 and TRBJ1-6; D unclear. The DNA for the CDR3 is TGTGCCAGCAGTTACGGCCCTCCAGAAGCCTATAATTCACCCCTCCACTTT. Translating gives CASSYGPPEAYNSPLHF.